This T cell receptor beta chain was identified in a study of vaccination effects on CD4 cells after COVID-19 (dated by TCRdb to between 2021 and 2024). Study-level background: Each participant received two doses of an mRNA SARS-CoV-2 vaccine, either BNT162b2 or mRNA-1273. SARS-CoV-2 spike-specific CD4+ TCR repertoires were compared before and after mRNA vaccination in COVID-19 convalescent patients and in infection-naive vaccine recipients. A total of 10 COVID-19 convalescent patients and a handful of SARS-CoV-2-naive healthy vaccine recipients were included in the full study. Cultures from other donors in the study were sequenced with the Oncomine TCR Beta short-read assay on an Illumina iSeq 100.

Including cysteine and phenylalanine, the CDR3 has 15 amino acids. Kept here is only the CDR3 DNA, which spans 45 bases and is read in frame from base 1. Germline trimming amounts to 6 bases on V and 6 bases on J, with 6 as the count of junction bases outside the gene matches. The germline V gene sets CDR1 to SNHLY and CDR2 to FYNNEI. This clone appeared a few times. Its specific antigen is unknown. No quality values exist for individual bases; no much larger clone is one base distant. In the ViraFEST assay, PBMC were stimulated with viral peptide pools, and TCR sequencing was then used to find antigen-specific CD4+ T cell clonotypes based on their expansion. After around 11 days of culture, CD4+ T cells were isolated with the EasySep CD4+ T cell isolation kit. Healthy vaccine recipients had no prior SARS-CoV-2 infection, confirmed by negative nucleocapsid antibodies before and after vaccination. Some 2 million PBMC per well were cultured with about 9 ug/ml peptides in IMDM containing 5% human AB serum, 10 IU/ml IL-2 and gentamicin. On days 3 and 7, half of the culture medium was replaced with fresh IL-2-containing medium. Unless noted otherwise, every peptide stimulation condition was cultured in triplicate wells. PBMC were separated from whole blood using Ficoll-Paque Plus gradient centrifugation and were then either cryopreserved at -140C or used fresh. The overlapping peptide pools covered the spike proteins of SARS-CoV-2 as well as those of the common cold coronaviruses HCoV-NL63, HCoV-OC43 and HCoV-229E. The QIAamp micro DNA kit was used to extract genomic DNA from the cultured CD4+ T cells.

Library preparation employed the immunoSEQ multiplex PCR assay. DNA from the cultured and isolated CD4+ T cells underwent TCR beta CDR3 sequencing. For the original study's pipeline: Non-productive TCR sequences were removed, reads were trimmed to the CDR3 region, and CDR3s of at least 7 amino acids were retained. The MANAFEST web app was used to identify antigen-specific clonotypes by comparing expansion in peptide wells with expansion in reference cultures. To be called positive, a clone needed expansion at FDR<0.05 compared with the reference and with all other wells, an odds ratio greater than 5, and a frequency greater than 0.1% in two replicate wells. Clonotypes significantly expanded in SARS-CoV-2 spike wells and in at least one common cold coronavirus spike condition were defined as cross-reactive. CDR3 similarity was assessed by Levenshtein distance with the stringdist R package, and unrooted trees were built with ape in R 3.6.1. Imported from immuneACCESS, the table was reduced by TCRdb to in-frame sequences with V and J called. These copies leave out some clones; in studies compared against another copy, an unresolved V gene accounts for under half, and the cause of the remainder is not known. The D gene and trimming were derived from the DNA, and the V and J assignments and clone size from that table. This sample is represented by roughly 50,000 clones; over 75% of them were singletons. The biggest ten clones account for 2% to 2.5% of the sample.

Points the paper makes about the study in general: In healthy vaccine recipients, vaccine-induced clones were almost all SARS-CoV-2 mono-reactive, with only 1 of 255 being cross-reactive with common cold coronaviruses. The study was limited by a small number of convalescent patients, and early post-infection timepoints were lacking. Both infection-induced and vaccine-induced clones contracted markedly at late post-vaccination timepoints, which is consistent with waning T cell responses.

The rearranged chain carries TRBV2 and TRBJ2-2; 11 central bases correspond to TRBD1. The sequence was collected from a human donor who received a COVID-19 vaccine. Material: CD4+ T cells from PBMCs cultured with HCoV-229E spike peptides, obtained before COVID-19 vaccination. According to the study, the label for this sample's cell subset or site signals: HCoV-229E spike overlapping peptide pool stimulation. The CDR3 reads CASRVDRGPSGELFF. In nucleotide form, the sequence is TGTGCCAGCAGAGTGGACAGGGGGCCTTCCGGGGAGCTGTTTTTT. Supplemented by the reference TRBV2 and TRBJ2-2 proteins around the CDR3, the complete variable domain is EPEVTQTPSHQVTQMGQEVILRCVPISNHLYFYWYRQILGQKVEFLVSFYNNEISEKSEIFDDQFSVERPDGSNFTLKIRSTKLEDSAMYFCASRVDRGPSGELFFGEGSRLTVL.